Listed here is a single T cell receptor (beta chain). The data stem from a study of blood T cell repertoires in COVID-19. As for the study in general: The United States, Italy and Spain supplied acute and convalescent COVID-19 samples. T cells, B-cell-depleted T cells, or PBMCs supplied cDNA or gDNA.

V was pared by 4 bases and J by 5 bases, with 8 bases between. The germline V gene has CDR1 SQVTM and CDR2 ANQGSEA. The CDR3 has 12 amino acids. In the source study's methods: Estimation of nucleated cell counts was performed using reference gene primer amplification. Data came from immunoSEQ multiplex PCR; TCRdb stores just in-frame clones and leaves some out. Clone size and the V and J calls come from that table; the DNA yielded D and trimming. The table shows fewer than 500,000 clones, with about 89% occurring only once. The J gene is TRBJ2-2, the V gene TRBV29-1, with D perhaps matching TRBD1 (5 bases). The sample taken for sequencing was peripheral blood. The TCR sequence derives from a woman in her twenties or thirties with acute or convalescent COVID-19. DNA for the CDR3: TGCAGCGTTGTAGGGGAAACCGGGGAGCTGTTTTTT. Its protein is CSVVGETGELFF.